A selection of T cell receptor beta chains follows, all from one sample in a study of neoadjuvant anti-PD-1 for oral cavity cancer. Libraries were prepared by immunoSEQ multiplex PCR; TCRdb keeps only in-frame clonotypes and omits some of them. The table shows some 15,000 clones, with approximately 70% occurring only once. Sequences were derived from PBMCs, sampled before nivolumab (anti-PD-1) treatment. Receptors originate from a person between 40 and 85 years old with oral cavity squamous cell carcinoma. Both conserved end residues are part of each CDR3. Rows may omit the clone size; those that give it use once, few, many or a size class.

>TRBV7-6|-
CASSLIQGHGRVGSGYTF
>TRBV11-1|-
CASSLGPGRPHEQFF
>TRBV15|-
CATSRDQGVQRAQHF
>TRBV5-4|-
CASSLEASGIELFF
>TRBV29-1|-
CGLRGARYGYTF
>TRBV6-1|-
CASSEWARAGGETQYF
>TRBV18|few
CASSPSEAGGFAGEQYF
>TRBV6-1|-
CASSESRQGKRETQYF
>TRBV21-1|-
CASSLPRGGLDTEAFF
>TRBV28|-
CASLKGGEGNQPQHF
>TRBV28|few
CAASGEGYEPLHF
>TRBV5-5|-
CASSLAAPDTGELFF
>TRBV6-5|-
CASSPRGRGNQPQHF
>TRBV6-1|-
CASSARGTGVNEQFF
>TRBV5-5|-
CASSSGRKRETQYF
>TRBV7-8|-
CASSLSGRGAFF
>TRBV27|-
CASSLSGTGPYEQYF
>TRBV7-8|-
CASSLAGVETQYF
>TRBV9|-
CASSGLGYAQPQHF
>TRBV10-3|-
CAISTTGGTYGYTF
>TRBV28|-
CASSDRANTGELFF
>TRBV11-3|-
CASSLDLTGHCNF
>TRBV5-4|-
CASSYGQGDYGYTF
>TRBV6-5|-
CASSGGGLDQPQHF
>TRBV5-5|-
CASRQGLAGRLNEQFF
>TRBV7-8|-
CASLGPASGTDGYTF
>TRBV7-8|-
CASSLGGSQGYSYEQYF
>TRBV12-5|few
CASGLGQPQHF
>TRBV5-1|-
CASSPRTSGVNNEQFF
>TRBV7-3|-
CASSLTSGSSQQTQYF
>TRBV5-6|-
CASSHRASNQPQHF
>TRBV6-1|-
CASSVGLRNTEAFF
>TRBV5-1|-
CASSLGTQGVDNQPQHF
>TRBV28|-
CASQGSPGELFF
>TRBV11-3|-
CASSLGSDPGTDTQYF
>TRBV7-9|-
CASSWTNYEQYF
>TRBV12-5|few
CASGANRGTGELFF
>TRBV19|-
CASSIPRGGASPLHF
>TRBV7-9|-
CASGGGALAYGYTF
>TRBV2|-
CASSMTPGTGWNTGELFF